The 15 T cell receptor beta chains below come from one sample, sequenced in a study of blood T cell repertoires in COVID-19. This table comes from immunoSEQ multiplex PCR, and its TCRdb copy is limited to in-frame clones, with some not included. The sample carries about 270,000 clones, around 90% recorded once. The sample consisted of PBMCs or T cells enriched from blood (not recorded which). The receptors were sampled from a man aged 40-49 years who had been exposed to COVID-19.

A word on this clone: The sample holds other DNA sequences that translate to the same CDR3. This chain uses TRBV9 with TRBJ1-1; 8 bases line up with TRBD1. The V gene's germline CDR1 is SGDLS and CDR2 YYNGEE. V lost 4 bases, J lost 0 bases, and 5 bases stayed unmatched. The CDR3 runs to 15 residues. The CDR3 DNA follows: TGTGCCAGCAGCCCCTGGACAGGGATGAACACTGAAGCTTTCTTT. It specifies CASSPWTGMNTEAFF. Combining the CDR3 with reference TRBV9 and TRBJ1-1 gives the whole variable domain DSGVTQTPKHLITATGQRVTLRCSPRSGDLSVYWYQQSLDQGLQFLIQYYNGEERAKGNILERFSAQQFPDLHSELNLSSLELGDSALYFCASSPWTGMNTEAFFGQGTRLTVV.

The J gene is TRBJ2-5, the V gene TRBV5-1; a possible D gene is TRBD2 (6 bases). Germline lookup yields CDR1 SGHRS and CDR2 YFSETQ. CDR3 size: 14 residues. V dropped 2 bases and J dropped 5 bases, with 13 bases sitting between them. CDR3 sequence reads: CASSFYGSGETQYF. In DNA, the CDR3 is TGCGCCAGCAGCTTTTACGGGAGTGGTGAGACCCAGTACTTC. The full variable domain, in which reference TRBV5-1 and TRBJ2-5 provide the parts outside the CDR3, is KAGVTQTPRYLIKTRGQQVTLSCSPISGHRSVSWYQQTPGQGLQFLFEYFSETQRNKGNFPGRFSGRQFSNSRSEMNVSTLELGDSALYLCASSFYGSGETQYFGPGTRLLVL.

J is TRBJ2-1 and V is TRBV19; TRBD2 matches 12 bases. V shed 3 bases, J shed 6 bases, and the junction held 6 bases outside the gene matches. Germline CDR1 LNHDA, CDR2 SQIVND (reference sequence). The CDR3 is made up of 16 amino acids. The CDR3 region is CASSILAGGPGNEQFF. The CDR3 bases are TGTGCCAGTAGTATCCTAGCGGGAGGGCCGGGCAATGAGCAGTTCTTC. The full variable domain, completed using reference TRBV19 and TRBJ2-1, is DGGITQSPKYLFRKEGQNVTLSCEQNLNHDAMYWYRQDPGQGLRLIYYSQIVNDFQKGDIAEGYSVSREKKESFPLTVTSAQKNPTAFYLCASSILAGGPGNEQFFGPGTRLTVL.

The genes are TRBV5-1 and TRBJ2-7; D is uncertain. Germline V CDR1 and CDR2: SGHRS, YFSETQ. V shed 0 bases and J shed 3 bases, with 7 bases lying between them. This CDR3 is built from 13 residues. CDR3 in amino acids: CASSLEVGYEQYF. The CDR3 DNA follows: TGCGCCAGCAGCTTGGAAGTCGGCTACGAGCAGTACTTC.

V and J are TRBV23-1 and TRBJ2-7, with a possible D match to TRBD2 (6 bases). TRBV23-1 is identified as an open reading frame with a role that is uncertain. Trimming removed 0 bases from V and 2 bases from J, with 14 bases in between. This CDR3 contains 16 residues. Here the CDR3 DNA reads TGCGCCAGCAGTCAATCGGGCACGGGGAGGACCTACGAGCAGTACTTC. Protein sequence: CASSQSGTGRTYEQYF.

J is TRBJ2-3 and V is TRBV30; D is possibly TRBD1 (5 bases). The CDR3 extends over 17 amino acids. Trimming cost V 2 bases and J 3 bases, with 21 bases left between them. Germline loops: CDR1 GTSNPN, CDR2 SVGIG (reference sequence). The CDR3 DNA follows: TGTGCCTGGAGTCGACTCCGGGTAGCAGGGCTTACAGATACGCAGTATTTT. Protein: CAWSRLRVAGLTDTQYF. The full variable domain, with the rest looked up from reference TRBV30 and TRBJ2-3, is SQTIHQWPATLVQPVGSPLSLECTVEGTSNPNLYWYRQAAGRGLQLLFYSVGIGQISSEVPQNLSASRPQDRQFILSSKKLLLSDSGFYLCAWSRLRVAGLTDTQYFGPGTRLTVL.

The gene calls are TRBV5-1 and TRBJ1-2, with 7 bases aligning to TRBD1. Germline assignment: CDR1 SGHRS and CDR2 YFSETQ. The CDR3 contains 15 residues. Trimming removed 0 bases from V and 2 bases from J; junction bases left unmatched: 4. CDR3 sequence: CASSLDEGANYGYTF. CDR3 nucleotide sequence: TGCGCCAGCAGCTTGGATGAGGGGGCAAACTATGGCTACACCTTC.

Written as DNA, the CDR3 is TGTGCCAGCAGTCTCGCAGTGAACACTGAAGCTTTCTTT. This sequence encodes CASSLAVNTEAFF. The genes are TRBV6-5 and TRBJ1-1; D is uncertain. The CDR3 has 13 residues. V dropped 5 bases and J dropped 0 bases, with 7 bases sitting between them. CDR1 and CDR2 (germline): MNHEY, SVGAGI.

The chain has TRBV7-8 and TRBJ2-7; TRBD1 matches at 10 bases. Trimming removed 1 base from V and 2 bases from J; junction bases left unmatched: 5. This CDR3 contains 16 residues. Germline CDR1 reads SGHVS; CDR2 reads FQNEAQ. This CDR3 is CASSLVLGQGTYEQYF. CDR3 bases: TGTGCCAGCAGCTTAGTTCTGGGACAGGGGACCTACGAGCAGTACTTC.

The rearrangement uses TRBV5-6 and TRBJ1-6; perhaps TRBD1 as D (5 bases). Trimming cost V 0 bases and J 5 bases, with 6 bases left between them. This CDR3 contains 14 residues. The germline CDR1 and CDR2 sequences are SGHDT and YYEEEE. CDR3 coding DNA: TGTGCCAGCAGCTTGGGACAGAATAATTCACCCCTCCACTTT. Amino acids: CASSLGQNNSPLHF. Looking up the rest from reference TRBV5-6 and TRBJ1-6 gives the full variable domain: DAGVTQSPTHLIKTRGQQVTLRCSPKSGHDTVSWYQQALGQGPQFIFQYYEEEERQRGNFPDRFSGHQFPNYSSELNVNALLLGDSALYLCASSLGQNNSPLHFGNGTRLTVT.

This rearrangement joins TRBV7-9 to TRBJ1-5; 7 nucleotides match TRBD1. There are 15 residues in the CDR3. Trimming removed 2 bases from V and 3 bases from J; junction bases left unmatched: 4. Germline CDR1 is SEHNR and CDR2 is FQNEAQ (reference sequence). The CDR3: CASSLTGTDNQPQHF. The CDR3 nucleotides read TGTGCCAGCAGCTTAACCGGGACAGACAATCAGCCCCAGCATTTT.

The CDR3 region has the DNA TGTGCCAGTAGTTTAACTAACACTGAAGCTTTCTTT. Amino acid sequence: CASSLTNTEAFF. The chain couples TRBV19 to TRBJ1-1; D is unclear. The CDR3 is 12 residues long. Germline V gene lookup returns CDR1 LNHDA and CDR2 SQIVND (reference sequence). V was cut by 5 bases and J by 2 bases, with 6 bases left in between.

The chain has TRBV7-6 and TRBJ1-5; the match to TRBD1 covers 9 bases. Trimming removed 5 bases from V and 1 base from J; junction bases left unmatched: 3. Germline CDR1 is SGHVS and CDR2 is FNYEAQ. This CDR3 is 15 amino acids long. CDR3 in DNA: TGTGCCAGCAGCCAGACAGGGGGAAGCAATCAGCCCCAGCATTTT. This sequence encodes CASSQTGGSNQPQHF.

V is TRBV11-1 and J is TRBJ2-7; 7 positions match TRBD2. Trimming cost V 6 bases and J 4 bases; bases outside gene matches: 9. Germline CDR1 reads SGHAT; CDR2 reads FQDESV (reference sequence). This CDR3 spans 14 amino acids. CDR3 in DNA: TGTGCCAGCAGTCTATCCGGGGGGAGGTACGAGCAGTACTTC. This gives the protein CASSLSGGRYEQYF.

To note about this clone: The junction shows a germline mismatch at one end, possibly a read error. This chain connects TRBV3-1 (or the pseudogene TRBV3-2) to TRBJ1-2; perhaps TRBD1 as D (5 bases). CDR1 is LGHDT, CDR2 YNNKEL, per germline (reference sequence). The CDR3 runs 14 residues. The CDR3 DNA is TGTGTCAGCAGCCAAGTTGCCAGGGAACATGGCTACACCTTC. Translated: CVSSQVAREHGYTF.